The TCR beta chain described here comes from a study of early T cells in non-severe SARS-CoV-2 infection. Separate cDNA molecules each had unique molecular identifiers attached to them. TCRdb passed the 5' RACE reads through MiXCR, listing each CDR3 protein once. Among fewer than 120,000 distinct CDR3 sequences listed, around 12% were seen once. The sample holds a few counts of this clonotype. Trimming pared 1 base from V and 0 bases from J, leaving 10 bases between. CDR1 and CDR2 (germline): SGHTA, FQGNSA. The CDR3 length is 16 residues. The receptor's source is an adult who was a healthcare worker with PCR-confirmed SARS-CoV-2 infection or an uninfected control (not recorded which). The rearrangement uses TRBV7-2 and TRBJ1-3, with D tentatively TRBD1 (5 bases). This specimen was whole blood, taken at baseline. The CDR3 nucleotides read TGTGCCAGCAGCTTAGTGGGACTGAGCTCTGGAAACACCATATATTTT. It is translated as CASSLVGLSSGNTIYF. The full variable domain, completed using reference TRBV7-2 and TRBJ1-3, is GAGVSQSPSNKVTEKGKDVELRCDPISGHTALYWYRQSLGQGLEFLIYFQGNSAPDKSGLPSDRFSAERTGGSVSTLTIQRTQQEDSAVYLCASSLVGLSSGNTIYFGEGSWLTVV.